This is a list of T cell receptor beta chains from one sample in a study of shared clonotypes between healthy human individuals. The protocol was immunoSEQ multiplex PCR, while the TCRdb copy is restricted to in-frame clones and leaves out a portion. Of about 2.4 million clones in the sample, 80% to 95% were seen once. The sample consisted of naive CD4+ T cells from PBMCs. These TCRs come from a man aged 18 to 29 in good health. Some clones in this sample may be carry-over from other donors' samples. The CDR3 runs from the conserved cysteine through the conserved F or W. A D gene is named only where the DNA matches it firmly.

d_gene: TRBD2; v_gene: TRBV30; j_gene: TRBJ2-3; len: 15; CDR3aa: CAFGTSGRGTDTQYF; CDR3nt: TGTGCCTTCGGGACTAGCGGGAGGGGCACAGATACGCAGTATTTT
d_gene: TRBD2; v_gene: TRBV11-1; j_gene: TRBJ2-2; len: 15; CDR3aa: CASRKTSGSSGELFF; CDR3nt: TGTGCCAGCAGAAAGACTAGCGGGAGCTCCGGGGAGCTGTTTTTT
d_gene: -; v_gene: TRBV18; j_gene: TRBJ1-2; len: 16; CDR3aa: CASSPSTGRPADGYTF; CDR3nt: TGTGCCAGCTCACCATCCACGGGACGCCCGGCGGATGGCTACACCTTC
d_gene: -; v_gene: TRBV6-5; j_gene: TRBJ1-5; len: 15; CDR3aa: CASSYGAGSNQPQHF; CDR3nt: TGTGCCAGCAGTTACGGAGCAGGGAGCAATCAGCCCCAGCATTTT
d_gene: -; v_gene: TRBV7-9; j_gene: TRBJ1-2; len: 13; CDR3aa: CASSLAQGYGYTF; CDR3nt: TGTGCCAGCAGCTTGGCCCAGGGGTATGGCTACACCTTC
d_gene: TRBD1; v_gene: TRBV19; j_gene: TRBJ1-1; len: 13; CDR3aa: CASRETGWTEAFF; CDR3nt: TGTGCCAGTAGGGAGACAGGGTGGACTGAAGCTTTCTTT
d_gene: TRBD1; v_gene: TRBV30; j_gene: TRBJ2-5; len: 15; CDR3aa: CAWSALTGLLETQYF; CDR3nt: TGTGCCTGGAGCGCCTTGACAGGGTTACTCGAGACCCAGTACTTC
d_gene: -; v_gene: TRBV27; j_gene: TRBJ2-7; len: 14; CDR3aa: CASTPWDPGSEQYF; CDR3nt: TGTGCCAGCACCCCATGGGATCCCGGCTCCGAGCAGTACTTC
d_gene: TRBD1; v_gene: TRBV12-5; j_gene: TRBJ1-2; len: 14; CDR3aa: CASGGGQGLDGYTF; CDR3nt: TGTGCTAGTGGCGGGGGACAGGGGTTGGATGGCTACACCTTC
d_gene: TRBD1; v_gene: TRBV7-9; j_gene: TRBJ1-1; len: 13; CDR3aa: CASSFPTGGAAFF; CDR3nt: TGTGCCAGCAGCTTCCCGACAGGGGGCGCGGCTTTCTTT
d_gene: -; v_gene: TRBV27; j_gene: TRBJ2-1; len: 16; CDR3aa: CASSLLSGTPYNEQFF; CDR3nt: TGTGCCAGCAGTTTATTGTCCGGGACCCCCTACAATGAGCAGTTCTTC
d_gene: -; v_gene: TRBV14; j_gene: TRBJ2-7; len: 15; CDR3aa: CASSPRLGRYYEQYF; CDR3nt: TGTGCCAGCAGCCCACGACTAGGCCGCTACTACGAGCAGTACTTC
d_gene: -; v_gene: TRBV15; j_gene: TRBJ1-3; len: 17; CDR3aa: CATSRDKVRSSGNTIYF; CDR3nt: TGTGCCACCAGCAGAGATAAAGTCAGGAGCTCTGGAAACACCATATATTTT
d_gene: TRBD2; v_gene: TRBV6-5; j_gene: TRBJ2-1; len: 15; CDR3aa: CASKGAGAPYNEQFF; CDR3nt: TGTGCCAGCAAGGGTGCGGGAGCTCCCTACAATGAGCAGTTCTTC
d_gene: -; v_gene: TRBV7-2; j_gene: TRBJ2-7; len: 15; CDR3aa: CASSLTGERIYEQYF; CDR3nt: TGTGCCAGCAGCTTGACAGGAGAGAGAATCTACGAGCAGTACTTC
d_gene: TRBD2; v_gene: TRBV25-1; j_gene: TRBJ2-1; len: 16; CDR3aa: CASSGTSGHSYNEQFF; CDR3nt: TGTGCCAGCAGTGGGACTAGCGGGCATTCCTACAATGAGCAGTTCTTC
d_gene: -; v_gene: TRBV19; j_gene: TRBJ2-5; len: 12; CDR3aa: CASSISGETQYF; CDR3nt: TGTGCCAGTAGTATAAGTGGAGAGACCCAGTACTTC
d_gene: -; v_gene: TRBV5-1; j_gene: TRBJ2-5; len: 14; CDR3aa: CASSPIDPQETQYF; CDR3nt: TGCGCCAGCAGCCCAATTGACCCCCAAGAGACCCAGTACTTC
d_gene: -; v_gene: TRBV5-4; j_gene: TRBJ2-2; len: 17; CDR3aa: CASSAGGQKGNTGELFF; CDR3nt: TGTGCCAGCAGCGCCGGCGGACAGAAGGGGAACACCGGGGAGCTGTTTTTT
d_gene: -; v_gene: TRBV5-6; j_gene: TRBJ1-4; len: 16; CDR3aa: CASSLAGGTRGEKLFF; CDR3nt: TGTGCCAGCAGCTTGGCCGGGGGGACAAGGGGCGAAAAACTGTTTTTT